These 10 T cell receptor beta chains were all obtained from the same sample, sequenced in a study of T cell responses to AZD1222 COVID-19 vaccine. Produced via immunoSEQ multiplex PCR; TCRdb's table is partial and in-frame only. The sample contains about 180,000 clones, nearly 95% of which appear only once. The sequenced sample was peripheral blood, obtained 28 days after the second AZD1222 dose. Receptor source: an adult who received the AZD1222 COVID-19 vaccine.

The CDR3 DNA reads TGTGCCAGCTCACCTTCCCGGGACAGGGAATCACCCCTCCACTTT. Its translation is CASSPSRDRESPLHF. The chain recombines TRBV18 with TRBJ1-6; 9 bases align to TRBD1. The CDR3 is 15 residues long. With 3 bases clipped from V and 10 bases from J, the junction kept 7 bases outside the gene matches. Germline loops: CDR1 KGHSH, CDR2 LQKENI. Based on the CDR3 plus reference TRBV18 and TRBJ1-6, the full variable domain is NAGVMQNPRHLVRRRGQEARLRCSPMKGHSHVYWYRQLPEEGLKFMVYLQKENIIDESGMPKERFSAEFPKEGPSILRIQQVVRGDSAAYFCASSPSRDRESPLHFGNGTRLTVT.

The V call is TRBV10-1, the J call TRBJ2-3; D may be TRBD2 (6 bases). Trimming shortened V by 3 bases and J by 3 bases, and 10 bases separated the two germline ends. The CDR3 extends over 14 amino acids. From germline, CDR1 is WNHNN and CDR2 SYGVQD (reference sequence). CDR3 bases: TGCGCCAGCAGTGATGCCGGGGGAACAGATACGCAGTATTTT. It specifies CASSDAGGTDTQYF.

V usage is TRBV28 and J usage is TRBJ1-2, with TRBD1 identical over 11 bases. The CDR3 runs to 14 residues. CDR1 is MDHEN, CDR2 SYDVKM, per germline. Trimming removed 10 bases from V and 3 bases from J; junction bases left unmatched: 7. The CDR3 bases are TGTGCCACCGAGGGACAGGGGGGGGACTATGGCTACACCTTC. The encoded protein is CATEGQGGDYGYTF.

This rearrangement joins TRBV13 to TRBJ2-5, with D perhaps matching TRBD2 (5 bases). From germline, CDR1 is PRHDT and CDR2 FYEKMQ (reference sequence). V was trimmed by 2 bases and J by 5 bases, leaving 15 bases between them. The CDR3 extends over 15 amino acids. The CDR3: CASSLYISRRETQYF. The DNA for the CDR3 is TGTGCCAGCAGCTTATACATTAGTCGGAGGGAGACCCAGTACTTC.

The rearrangement joins TRBV19 to TRBJ2-7; 8 nucleotides line up with TRBD2. V was clipped by 3 bases and J by 1 base; unmatched bases: 2. The CDR3 is 14 amino acids. The germline V gene has CDR1 LNHDA and CDR2 SQIVND (reference sequence). Here the CDR3 reads CASSIGTRSYEQYF. CDR3 nucleotides: TGTGCCAGTAGTATTGGGACTAGATCCTACGAGCAGTACTTC.

The rearrangement joins TRBV27 to TRBJ1-1; no firm D call. V shed 5 bases and J shed 1 base, with 8 bases lying between them. CDR1 is MNHEY and CDR2 is SMNVEV in the germline V gene (reference sequence). The length of the CDR3 is 13 residues. CDR3 nucleotides: TGTGCCAGCAGTCCCGGACGGAACACTGAAGCTTTCTTT. This encodes CASSPGRNTEAFF.

The chain combines TRBV3-1 (or the pseudogene TRBV3-2) with TRBJ1-6; D not certain. V lost 0 bases, J lost 0 bases, and 12 bases lay in between. The CDR3 sequence is 18 residues long. Germline loops: CDR1 LGHDT, CDR2 YNNKEL (reference sequence). The CDR3 is CASSQELGEFSYNSPLHF. As DNA, the CDR3 is TGTGCCAGCAGCCAAGAACTCGGAGAGTTCTCCTATAATTCACCCCTCCACTTT.

This chain connects TRBV28 to TRBJ2-7; TRBD1 matches 9 bases. The junction had 5 bases not matched to a gene; V was cut back by 9 bases and J by 2 bases. Germline V gives CDR1 MDHEN, CDR2 SYDVKM. CDR3 length equals 13 residues. The CDR3 reads CASWGTGTYEQYF. The CDR3 DNA reads as TGTGCCAGTTGGGGGACAGGGACCTACGAGCAGTACTTC.

The V call is TRBV27, the J call TRBJ1-6; 7 bases are shared with TRBD1. Germline V gene lookup returns CDR1 MNHEY and CDR2 SMNVEV (reference sequence). The CDR3 contains 18 residues. The V segment lost 6 bases and the J segment 10 bases; nucleotides outside the gene matches: 21. The CDR3 reads CASSSLAFKGQRRSPLHF. In DNA, the CDR3 is TGTGCCAGCAGCTCCCTTGCTTTCAAGGGACAGAGGAGATCACCCCTCCACTTT.

This clone was counted a single time. This sequence joins TRBV9 and TRBJ2-1; D is perhaps TRBD2 (6 bases). Per germline, CDR1 SGDLS and CDR2 YYNGEE. V lost 3 bases, J lost 1 base, and 20 bases lay in between. The CDR3 consists of 18 residues. The CDR3 DNA follows: TGTGCCAGCAGCGCCCTCCGCGGGGCAGGGAGTTCCTACAATGAGCAGTTCTTC. This translates into CASSALRGAGSSYNEQFF.